Described below is a single TCR beta chain sequence and its context. Its antigen is still unknown. Germline V gene lookup returns CDR1 MGHRA and CDR2 YSYEKL. V lost 1 base to trimming and J lost 1 base; unmatched junction nucleotides: 9. The CDR3 totals 18 residues. This sample was taken from a study of T cell repertoires in cytomegalovirus infection. Study details: The public TCR beta signatures pointed to both CMV infection and matching HLA type. Whole-study findings and limits: In two of eight donors, the top clonotype was HLA-C-restricted CMV-specific.

TCRdb re-analysed the reads in MiXCR, keeping a single row per CDR3 protein. The sample consists of about a million distinct CDR3 sequences, roughly 30% of them appearing once. The TCR originated in a human donor in good health (CMV status not recorded). Some clones in this sample may be carry-over from other donors' samples. The chain uses TRBV4-1 and TRBJ2-7; 11 bases align to TRBD1. The input for sequencing was cultured CD8+ T cells from PBMCs, taken from culture after CMV antigen stimulation. CDR3 region: CASSQGLPGQGDSYEQYF. CDR3 sequence (DNA): TGCGCCAGCAGCCAAGGGCTCCCGGGACAGGGGGATTCCTACGAGCAGTACTTC.